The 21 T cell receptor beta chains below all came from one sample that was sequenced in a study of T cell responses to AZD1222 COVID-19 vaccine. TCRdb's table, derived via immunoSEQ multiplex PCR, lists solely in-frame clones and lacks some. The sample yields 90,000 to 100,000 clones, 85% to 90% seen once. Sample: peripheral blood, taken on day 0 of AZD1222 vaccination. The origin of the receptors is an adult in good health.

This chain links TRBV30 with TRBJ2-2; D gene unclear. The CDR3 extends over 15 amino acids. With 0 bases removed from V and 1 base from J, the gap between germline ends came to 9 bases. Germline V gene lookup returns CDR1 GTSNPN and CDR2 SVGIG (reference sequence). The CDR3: CAWSVLERNTGELFF. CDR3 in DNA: TGTGCCTGGAGTGTTTTGGAGCGGAACACCGGGGAGCTGTTTTTT.

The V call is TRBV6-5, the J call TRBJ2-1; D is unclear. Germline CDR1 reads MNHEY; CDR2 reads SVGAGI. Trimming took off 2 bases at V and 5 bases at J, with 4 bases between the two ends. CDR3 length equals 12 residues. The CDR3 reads CASSYGNNEQFF. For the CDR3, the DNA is TGTGCCAGCAGTTACGGGAACAATGAGCAGTTCTTC.

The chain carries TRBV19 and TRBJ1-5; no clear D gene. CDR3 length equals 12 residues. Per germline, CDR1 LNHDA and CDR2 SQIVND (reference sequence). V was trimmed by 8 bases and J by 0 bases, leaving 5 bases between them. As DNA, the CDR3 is TGTGCCAGTGAGAATAGCAATCAGCCCCAGCATTTT. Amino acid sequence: CASENSNQPQHF.

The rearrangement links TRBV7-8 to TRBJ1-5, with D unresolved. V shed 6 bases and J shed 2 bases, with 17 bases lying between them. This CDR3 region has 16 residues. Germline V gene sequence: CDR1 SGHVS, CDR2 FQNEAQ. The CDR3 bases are TGTGCCAGCAGTCCTGGCAACGTGGGAGGCAATCAGCCCCAGCATTTT. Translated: CASSPGNVGGNQPQHF.

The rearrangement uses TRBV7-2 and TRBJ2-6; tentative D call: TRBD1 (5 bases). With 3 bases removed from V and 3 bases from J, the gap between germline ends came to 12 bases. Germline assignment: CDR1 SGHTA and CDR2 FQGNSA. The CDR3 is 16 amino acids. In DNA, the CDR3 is TGTGCCAGCAGCTTTATTCAGGGTTATGGGGCCAACGTCCTGACTTTC. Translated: CASSFIQGYGANVLTF.

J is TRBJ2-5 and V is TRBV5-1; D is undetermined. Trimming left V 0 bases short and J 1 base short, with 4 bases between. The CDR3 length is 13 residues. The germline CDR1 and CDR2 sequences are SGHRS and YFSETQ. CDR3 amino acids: CASSLVAQETQYF. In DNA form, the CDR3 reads TGCGCCAGCAGCTTGGTCGCCCAAGAGACCCAGTACTTC.

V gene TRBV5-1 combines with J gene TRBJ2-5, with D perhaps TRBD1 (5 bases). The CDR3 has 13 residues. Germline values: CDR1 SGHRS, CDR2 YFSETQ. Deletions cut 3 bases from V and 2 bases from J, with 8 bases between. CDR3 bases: TGCGCCAGCAGCTCAGGGCCGCAAGAGACCCAGTACTTC. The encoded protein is CASSSGPQETQYF.

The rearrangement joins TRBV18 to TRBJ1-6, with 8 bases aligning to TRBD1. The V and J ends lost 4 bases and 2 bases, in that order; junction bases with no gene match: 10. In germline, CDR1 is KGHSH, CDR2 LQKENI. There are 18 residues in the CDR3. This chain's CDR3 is CASSRDRLRGAYNSPLHF. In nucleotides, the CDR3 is TGTGCCAGCTCACGGGACAGGTTAAGGGGCGCCTATAATTCACCCCTCCACTTT.

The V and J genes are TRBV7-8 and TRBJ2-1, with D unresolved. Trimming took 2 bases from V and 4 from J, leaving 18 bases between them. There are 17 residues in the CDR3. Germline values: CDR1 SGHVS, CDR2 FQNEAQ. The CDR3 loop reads CASSLYLSPRDYNEQFF. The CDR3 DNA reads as TGTGCCAGCAGCTTATATTTGAGTCCCCGAGATTACAATGAGCAGTTCTTC.

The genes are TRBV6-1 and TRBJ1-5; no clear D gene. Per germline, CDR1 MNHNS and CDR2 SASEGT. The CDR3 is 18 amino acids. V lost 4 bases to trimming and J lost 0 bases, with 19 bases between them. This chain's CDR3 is CASSGPSGPVYSNQPQHF. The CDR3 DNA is TGTGCCAGCAGTGGCCCCTCAGGCCCAGTCTATAGCAATCAGCCCCAGCATTTT.

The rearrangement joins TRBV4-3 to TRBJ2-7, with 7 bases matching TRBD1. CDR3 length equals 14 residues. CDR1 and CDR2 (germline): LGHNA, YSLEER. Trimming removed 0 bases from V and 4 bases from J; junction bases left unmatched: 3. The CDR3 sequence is CASSQDWTGYEQYF. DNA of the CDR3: TGCGCCAGCAGCCAAGACTGGACAGGATACGAGCAGTACTTC.

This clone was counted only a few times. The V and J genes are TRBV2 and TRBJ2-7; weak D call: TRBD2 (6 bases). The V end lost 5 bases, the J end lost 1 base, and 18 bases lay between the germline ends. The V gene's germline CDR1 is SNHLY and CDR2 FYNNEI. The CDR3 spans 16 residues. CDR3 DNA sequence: TGTGCCAGCAGTTATTCCTTTGGAGGGAGATCCTACGAGCAGTACTTC. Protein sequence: CASSYSFGGRSYEQYF.

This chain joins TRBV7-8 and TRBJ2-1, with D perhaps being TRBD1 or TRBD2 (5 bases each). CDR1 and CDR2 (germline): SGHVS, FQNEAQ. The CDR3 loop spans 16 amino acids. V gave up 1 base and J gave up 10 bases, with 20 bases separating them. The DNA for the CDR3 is TGTGCCAGCAGCTTAGGGACGGGGCTTTCTTTGGTGGAGCAGTTCTTC. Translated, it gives CASSLGTGLSLVEQFF.

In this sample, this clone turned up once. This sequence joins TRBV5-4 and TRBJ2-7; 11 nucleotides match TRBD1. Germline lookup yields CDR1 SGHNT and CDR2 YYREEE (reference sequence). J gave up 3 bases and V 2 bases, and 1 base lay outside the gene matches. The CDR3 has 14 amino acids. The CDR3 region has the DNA TGTGCCAGCAGCTTCGGGACAGGGGGCTACGAGCAGTACTTC. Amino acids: CASSFGTGGYEQYF.

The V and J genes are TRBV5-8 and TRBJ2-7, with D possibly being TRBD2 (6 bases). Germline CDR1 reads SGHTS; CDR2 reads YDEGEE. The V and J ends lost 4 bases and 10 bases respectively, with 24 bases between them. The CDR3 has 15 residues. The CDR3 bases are TGTGCCAGCAGCCTACGACTGGTCAATTTGGGGGGACAGTACTTC. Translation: CASSLRLVNLGGQYF.

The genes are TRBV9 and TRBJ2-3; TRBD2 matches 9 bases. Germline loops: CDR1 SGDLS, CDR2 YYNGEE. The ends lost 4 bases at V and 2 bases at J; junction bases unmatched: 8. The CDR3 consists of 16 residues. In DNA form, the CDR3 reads TGTGCCAGCAGCCGGGACGGCGGGGGGGTCACAGATACGCAGTATTTT. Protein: CASSRDGGGVTDTQYF. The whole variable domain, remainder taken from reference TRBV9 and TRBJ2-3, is DSGVTQTPKHLITATGQRVTLRCSPRSGDLSVYWYQQSLDQGLQFLIQYYNGEERAKGNILERFSAQQFPDLHSELNLSSLELGDSALYFCASSRDGGGVTDTQYFGPGTRLTVL.

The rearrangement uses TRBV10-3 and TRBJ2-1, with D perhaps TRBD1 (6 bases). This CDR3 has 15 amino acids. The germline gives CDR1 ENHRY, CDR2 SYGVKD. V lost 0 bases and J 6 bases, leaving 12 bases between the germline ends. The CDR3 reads CAISESGQQFNEQFF. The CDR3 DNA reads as TGTGCCATCAGTGAGTCGGGACAACAGTTCAATGAGCAGTTCTTC.

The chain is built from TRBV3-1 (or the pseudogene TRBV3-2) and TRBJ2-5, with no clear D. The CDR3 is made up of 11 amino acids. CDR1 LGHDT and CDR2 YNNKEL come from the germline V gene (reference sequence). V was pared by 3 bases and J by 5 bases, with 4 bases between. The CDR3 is CASSHGETQYF. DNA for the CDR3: TGTGCCAGCAGCCATGGGGAGACCCAGTACTTC.

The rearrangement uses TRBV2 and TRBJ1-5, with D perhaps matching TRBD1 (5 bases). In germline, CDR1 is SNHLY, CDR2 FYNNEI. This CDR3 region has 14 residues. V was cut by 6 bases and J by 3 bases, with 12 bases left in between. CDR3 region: CASRVDKNNQPQHF. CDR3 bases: TGTGCCAGCAGGGTGGACAAAAACAATCAGCCCCAGCATTTT.

The CDR3 loop is CASSYTGHKYGYTF. DNA for the CDR3: TGTGCCAGCAGTTACACGGGCCATAAATATGGCTACACCTTC. This rearrangement joins TRBV6-2 or TRBV6-3 to TRBJ1-2, with D unclear. CDR1 and CDR2 from the germline V gene are MNHEY and SVGEGT. The CDR3 has 14 residues. Trimming removed 2 bases from V and 5 bases from J, with 12 bases in between.

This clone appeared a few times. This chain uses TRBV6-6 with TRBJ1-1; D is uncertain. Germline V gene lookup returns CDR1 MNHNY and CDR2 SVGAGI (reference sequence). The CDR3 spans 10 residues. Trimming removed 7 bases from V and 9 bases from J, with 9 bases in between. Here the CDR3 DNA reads TGTGCCAGCAACACACGGAAAGCTTTCTTT. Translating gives CASNTRKAFF.